The 32 T cell receptor beta chains listed next were all sequenced from one sample in a study of shared clonotypes between healthy human individuals (dated by TCRdb to 2020 to 2022). Receptors were amplified or captured by the immunoSEQ multiplex PCR assay. Imported from immuneACCESS, the table was reduced by TCRdb to in-frame sequences with V and J called. These copies leave out some clones; in studies compared against another copy, an unresolved V gene accounts for under half, and the cause of the remainder is not known. For this sample there are 2 million to 2.5 million clones; 93% appear just once. Clones ranked in the top ten supply about 0.41% of the sample. The sequenced material came from naive CD4+ T cells from PBMCs. The cell subset or site label here, explained by the study, means: CD45RA+ positively selected. The source of these receptors is a man between 18 and 35 years old in good health. Some clones in this sample may be carry-over from other donors' samples.

The J gene is TRBJ2-1, the V gene TRBV28; D call uncertain. Trimming cost V 7 bases and J 0 bases, with 13 bases left between them. Germline loops: CDR1 MDHEN, CDR2 SYDVKM. This CDR3 has 15 amino acids. In DNA form, the CDR3 reads TGTGCCAGCACCCCCACCCGGGTCTCCTACAATGAGCAGTTCTTC. This sequence encodes CASTPTRVSYNEQFF.

Points on this clone: Other DNA sequences from this sample encode an identical CDR3 as well. The chain links TRBV9 to TRBJ2-1; the D is unclear. The V gene's germline CDR1 is SGDLS and CDR2 YYNGEE. The CDR3 is 12 amino acids. V lost 0 bases and J lost 7, with 5 bases in between. The CDR3, as DNA: TGTGCCAGCAGCGTAGCAGATAATGAGCAGTTCTTC. Translated, it gives CASSVADNEQFF.

The chain recombines TRBV29-1 with TRBJ2-1; possible D gene TRBD2, 5 bases. V shed 7 bases and J shed 1 base, with 17 bases lying between them. The CDR3 is 15 residues long. Germline CDR1 reads SQVTM; CDR2 reads ANQGSEA. The CDR3 sequence is CSGRRWTQSYNEQFF. CDR3 nucleotide sequence: TGCAGCGGCAGGAGGTGGACGCAATCCTACAATGAGCAGTTCTTC.

This clone occurred a few times. The chain joins TRBV5-1 to TRBJ2-4, with 7 bases aligning to TRBD2. Trimming at V came to 0 bases and at J to 5 bases, leaving 2 bases not matched to a gene. Germline CDR1 SGHRS, CDR2 YFSETQ. The CDR3 sequence is 14 residues long. CDR3 protein: CASSLGGSQNIQYF. CDR3 nucleotides: TGCGCCAGCAGCTTGGGCGGGAGCCAAAACATTCAGTACTTC.

The chain carries TRBV7-3 and TRBJ2-2; TRBD2 matches 10 bases. Trimming took 0 bases from V and 3 from J; bases not matched to a gene: 4. The CDR3 sequence is 17 residues long. The germline gives CDR1 SGHTA, CDR2 FQGTGA. This CDR3 is CASSLTPGTSDTGELFF. The CDR3 DNA follows: TGTGCCAGCAGCTTAACCCCCGGGACTAGCGACACCGGGGAGCTGTTTTTT.

In regard to this clone: The junction does not match germline at one end; this may be a read error. The V call is TRBV30, the J call TRBJ2-5; D is possibly TRBD2 (6 bases). The V gene's germline CDR1 is GTSNPN and CDR2 SVGIG (reference sequence). This CDR3 spans 11 amino acids. The CDR3 coding sequence is TGTGCCCGGAGACTAGAAAAGACCCAGTACTTC. It translates to CARRLEKTQYF.

The genes are TRBV7-2 and TRBJ1-1; 7 bases are a match to TRBD1. The CDR3 consists of 13 residues. V lost 5 bases, J lost 4 bases, and 4 bases stayed unmatched. Looked up from germline, CDR1 is SGHTA and CDR2 is FQGNSA. The chain's CDR3 is CASSPSGGTEAFF. The CDR3 bases are TGTGCCAGCAGCCCCTCAGGGGGCACTGAAGCTTTCTTT.

This chain links TRBV19 with TRBJ1-1; no reliable D call. Trimming removed 4 bases at V and 3 bases at J, with 9 bases between. The CDR3 consists of 13 residues. In germline, CDR1 is LNHDA, CDR2 SQIVND (reference sequence). In nucleotides, the CDR3 is TGTGCCAGTAGTACCCGACCGGACACTGAAGCTTTCTTT. Encoded protein: CASSTRPDTEAFF.

This chain joins TRBV20-1 and TRBJ1-2; D not resolved. With 2 bases removed from V and 6 bases from J, the gap between germline ends came to 7 bases. The CDR3 has 11 amino acids. The germline gives CDR1 DFQATT, CDR2 SNEGSKA (reference sequence). The CDR3 region is CSARSVNGYTF. CDR3 DNA sequence: TGCAGTGCTAGATCAGTTAATGGCTACACCTTC.

The chain couples TRBV11-2 to TRBJ2-1; D might be TRBD1 (5 bases). This CDR3 spans 12 amino acids. Germline CDR1 is SGHAT and CDR2 is FQNNGV. V shed 3 bases and J shed 9 bases, with 9 bases lying between them. In nucleotides, the CDR3 is TGTGCCAGCAGCTTGCAGGGTCGTGAGCAGTTCTTC. This codes for CASSLQGREQFF. The full variable domain, completed using reference TRBV11-2 and TRBJ2-1, is EAGVAQSPRYKIIEKRQSVAFWCNPISGHATLYWYQQILGQGPKLLIQFQNNGVVDDSQLPKDRFSAERLKGVDSTLKIQPAKLEDSAVYLCASSLQGREQFFGPGTRLTVL.

The chain joins TRBV30 to TRBJ1-5; D gene unclear. The CDR3 has 13 residues. Germline assignment: CDR1 GTSNPN and CDR2 SVGIG (reference sequence). V dropped 7 bases and J dropped 2 bases, with 12 bases sitting between them. The CDR3 region is CASGSMGNQPQHF. The CDR3, as DNA: TGTGCCTCTGGCAGCATGGGCAATCAGCCCCAGCATTTT.

J is TRBJ1-1 and V is TRBV29-1; maybe TRBD1 (6 bases). V was clipped by 6 bases and J by 6 bases, with 17 bases between them. This CDR3 region has 13 residues. Germline V lookup: CDR1 SQVTM, CDR2 ANQGSEA. The CDR3 loop reads CSVGGRNYPEAFF. The CDR3 DNA reads as TGCAGCGTAGGGGGACGGAACTACCCTGAAGCTTTCTTT.

The genes are TRBV7-8 and TRBJ2-7, with 13 bases that match TRBD2. Germline CDR1 and CDR2: SGHVS and FQNEAQ. V lost 2 bases to trimming and J lost 4 bases; unmatched junction nucleotides: 2. CDR3 length: 15 residues. The CDR3: CASSLKGLAGYEQYF. The CDR3 DNA sequence: TGTGCCAGCAGCTTAAAGGGACTAGCGGGATACGAGCAGTACTTC.

The genes are TRBV9 and TRBJ2-1; the D gene could be TRBD1 or TRBD2 (6 bases each). Germline V gene sequence: CDR1 SGDLS, CDR2 YYNGEE. V was trimmed by 5 bases and J by 0 bases, leaving 12 bases between them. This CDR3 comprises 15 residues. The CDR3 coding sequence is TGTGCCAGCAGTTCGGGGGCTTTCTCCTACAATGAGCAGTTCTTC. Translated: CASSSGAFSYNEQFF.

V usage is TRBV15 and J usage is TRBJ2-1; D is undetermined. Germline V CDR1 and CDR2: LNHNV, YYDKDF (reference sequence). The CDR3 consists of 13 residues. The V end was cut by 1 base, the J end by 8 bases, with 9 bases between. For the CDR3, the DNA is TGTGCCACCAGCAGAGCTCTGGATTATGAGCAGTTCTTC. The encoded protein is CATSRALDYEQFF. Full variable domain (rest looked up from reference TRBV15 and TRBJ2-1): DAMVIQNPRYQVTQFGKPVTLSCSQTLNHNVMYWYQQKSSQAPKLLFHYYDKDFNNEADTPDNFQSRRPNTSFCFLDIRSPGLGDTAMYLCATSRALDYEQFFGPGTRLTVL.

The V call is TRBV4-1, the J call TRBJ2-1, with D perhaps TRBD2 (10 bases). Trimming cost V 1 base and J 15 bases, with 31 bases left between them. The germline V gene has CDR1 MGHRA and CDR2 YSYEKL. This CDR3 has 18 amino acids. CDR3 loop: CASSQVSLTGGAGGPPFF. The DNA for the CDR3 is TGCGCCAGCAGCCAAGTGTCCCTGACAGGGGGAGCGGGAGGGCCTCCGTTCTTC.

The chain carries TRBV11-2 and TRBJ2-3, with 9 nucleotides matching TRBD1. Germline V gives CDR1 SGHAT, CDR2 FQNNGV. The CDR3 consists of 16 residues. The J segment lost 3 bases and the V segment lost 1 base, leaving 5 bases of the junction unmatched. Here the CDR3 reads CASSLVWDRETDTQYF. DNA of the CDR3: TGTGCCAGCAGCTTAGTATGGGACAGGGAAACAGATACGCAGTATTTT.

Regarding this clone: The identical CDR3 is also encoded by other nucleotide sequences in the sample. V is TRBV28 and J is TRBJ1-2, with D hard to call. CDR1 and CDR2 (germline): MDHEN, SYDVKM. This CDR3 spans 12 amino acids. Trimming took off 3 bases at V and 5 bases at J, with 7 bases between the two ends. The CDR3 sequence: CASSLRGYGYTF. CDR3 in DNA: TGTGCCAGCAGTTTGCGGGGTTATGGCTACACCTTC.

The rearrangement links TRBV28 to TRBJ2-4; 7 bases match TRBD1. V was pared by 6 bases and J by 2 bases, with 7 bases of the junction left unmatched. CDR1 is MDHEN, CDR2 SYDVKM, per germline. The CDR3 consists of 15 residues. CDR3 sequence reads: CASSYDRASKNIQYF. Here the CDR3 DNA reads TGTGCCAGCAGCTACGACAGGGCCTCCAAAAACATTCAGTACTTC.

V and J are TRBV9 and TRBJ2-2; D call uncertain. The CDR3 spans 14 residues. V lost 4 bases and J 4 bases, leaving 11 bases between the germline ends. Germline V lookup: CDR1 SGDLS, CDR2 YYNGEE. CDR3 in amino acids: CASSISPGTGELFF. The DNA for the CDR3 is TGTGCCAGCAGCATAAGCCCGGGCACCGGGGAGCTGTTTTTT.

The V call is TRBV7-3, the J call TRBJ1-1; D may be TRBD1 (6 bases). The germline V and J ends were trimmed by 5 bases and 5 bases, with 18 bases remaining between them. Germline V gene lookup returns CDR1 SGHTA and CDR2 FQGTGA. CDR3 length: 15 residues. CDR3 residues: CASSPSGGLDTEAFF. The CDR3 DNA follows: TGTGCCAGCAGCCCAAGCGGGGGGCTCGATACTGAAGCTTTCTTT.

V gene TRBV2 combines with J gene TRBJ1-1; D is possibly TRBD1 (5 bases). CDR1 and CDR2 (germline): SNHLY, FYNNEI. The CDR3 runs 14 residues. V lost 6 bases and J lost 6, with 17 bases in between. The CDR3 DNA reads as TGTGCCAGCAGCGACCTTTGGGGGATCGCTGAAGCTTTCTTT. It is translated as CASSDLWGIAEAFF. The complete variable domain, with remaining parts taken from reference TRBV2 and TRBJ1-1, reads EPEVTQTPSHQVTQMGQEVILRCVPISNHLYFYWYRQILGQKVEFLVSFYNNEISEKSEIFDDQFSVERPDGSNFTLKIRSTKLEDSAMYFCASSDLWGIAEAFFGQGTRLTVV.

The rearrangement joins TRBV7-8 to TRBJ2-1; D is uncertain. The CDR3 sequence is 13 residues long. From germline, CDR1 is SGHVS and CDR2 FQNEAQ. Trimming removed 6 bases from V and 8 bases from J, with 14 bases in between. The CDR3 DNA reads as TGTGCCAGCAGACCCCTCGTTTTAGATGAGCAGTTCTTC. This sequence encodes CASRPLVLDEQFF.

V and J are TRBV15 and TRBJ2-7, with 9 positions matching TRBD2. This CDR3 spans 16 amino acids. With V trimmed by 5 bases and J by 0 bases, 8 bases remained unmatched. Germline V gene sequence: CDR1 LNHNV, CDR2 YYDKDF (reference sequence). The CDR3 DNA sequence: TGTGCCACCAGCCAAGCGGGGGGCCGTGGCTCCTACGAGCAGTACTTC. It codes for CATSQAGGRGSYEQYF.

About this clone: The sample has other DNA sequences that encode this CDR3 too. The J gene is TRBJ2-7, the V gene TRBV28; tentatively, D is TRBD1 (7 bases). This CDR3 spans 16 amino acids. V was pared by 2 bases and J by 3 bases, with 17 bases between. Looked up from germline, CDR1 is MDHEN and CDR2 is SYDVKM. In DNA, the CDR3 is TGTGCCAGCAGTTTAACTATCCAGGGGGGACGCTACGAGCAGTACTTC. The encoded protein is CASSLTIQGGRYEQYF.

V and J are TRBV15 and TRBJ1-5; 8 bases are shared with TRBD1. Per germline, CDR1 LNHNV and CDR2 YYDKDF (reference sequence). V shed 1 base and J 2 bases; nucleotides not matched to a gene: 7. This CDR3 comprises 17 residues. The CDR3 coding sequence is TGTGCCACCAGCAGAGGGATCGACAGGGGTCGCAATCAGCCCCAGCATTTT. Protein: CATSRGIDRGRNQPQHF. Together with reference TRBV15 and TRBJ1-5, the CDR3 gives the full variable domain: DAMVIQNPRYQVTQFGKPVTLSCSQTLNHNVMYWYQQKSSQAPKLLFHYYDKDFNNEADTPDNFQSRRPNTSFCFLDIRSPGLGDTAMYLCATSRGIDRGRNQPQHFGDGTRLSIL.

The chain recombines TRBV7-2 with TRBJ2-7; the D is unclear. In germline, CDR1 is SGHTA, CDR2 FQGNSA. This CDR3 has 16 residues. V was clipped by 5 bases and J by 1 base, with 18 bases between them. CDR3 coding DNA: TGTGCCAGCAGCCGACTTCTCGTATGGCAGTCCTACGAGCAGTACTTC. Its translation: CASSRLLVWQSYEQYF.

The chain carries TRBV28 and TRBJ2-7; TRBD1 aligns across 10 bases. This CDR3 is built from 14 residues. Unmatched junction bases numbered 4, after V lost 7 bases and J lost 1 base. Germline V CDR1 and CDR2: MDHEN, SYDVKM. The CDR3 DNA reads as TGTGCCAGCATTCGGACAGGGGGATCCTACGAGCAGTACTTC. The encoded protein is CASIRTGGSYEQYF.

In this sample, this clone turned up once. V usage is TRBV5-5 and J usage is TRBJ1-1, with TRBD1 identical over 8 bases. Germline lookup yields CDR1 SGHKS and CDR2 YYEKEE (reference sequence). The CDR3 loop spans 15 amino acids. Trimming at V came to 3 bases and at J to 8 bases, leaving 12 bases not matched to a gene. This chain's CDR3 is CASSYRGFAPDEAFF. In DNA, the CDR3 is TGTGCCAGCAGCTACAGGGGGTTTGCCCCCGACGAAGCTTTCTTT. The variable domain in full, with the rest retrieved from reference TRBV5-5 and TRBJ1-1, is DAGVTQSPTHLIKTRGQQVTLRCSPISGHKSVSWYQQVLGQGPQFIFQYYEKEERGRGNFPDRFSARQFPNYSSELNVNALLLGDSALYLCASSYRGFAPDEAFFGQGTRLTVV.

The genes are TRBV18 and TRBJ2-5, with TRBD2 identical over 11 bases. The DNA end is a closer match to TRBJ2-7, so the J assignment may be wrong. The CDR3 consists of 17 residues. Germline V lookup: CDR1 KGHSH, CDR2 LQKENI. CDR3 residues: CASSPVPTSGSINEQYF. CDR3 DNA: TGTGCCAGCTCACCAGTCCCCACTAGCGGGAGTATCAACGAGCAGTACTTC.

The genes are TRBV7-3 and TRBJ2-7; D may be TRBD2 (5 bases). The germline V gene encodes CDR1 SGHTA and CDR2 FQGTGA. Deletions cut 5 bases from V and 7 bases from J, with 9 bases between. This CDR3 has 11 amino acids. CDR3 bases: TGTGCCAGCAGCCGCCGGAGGGAGCAGTACTTC. Translation: CASSRRREQYF.

The chain couples TRBV5-6 to TRBJ2-7; no clear D gene. Germline V gives CDR1 SGHDT, CDR2 YYEEEE. There are 15 residues in the CDR3. V gave up 2 bases and J gave up 2 bases, with 14 bases separating them. The CDR3 protein is CASSLGRFVTYEQYF. The CDR3 DNA reads as TGTGCCAGCAGCTTAGGAAGGTTTGTCACCTACGAGCAGTACTTC.